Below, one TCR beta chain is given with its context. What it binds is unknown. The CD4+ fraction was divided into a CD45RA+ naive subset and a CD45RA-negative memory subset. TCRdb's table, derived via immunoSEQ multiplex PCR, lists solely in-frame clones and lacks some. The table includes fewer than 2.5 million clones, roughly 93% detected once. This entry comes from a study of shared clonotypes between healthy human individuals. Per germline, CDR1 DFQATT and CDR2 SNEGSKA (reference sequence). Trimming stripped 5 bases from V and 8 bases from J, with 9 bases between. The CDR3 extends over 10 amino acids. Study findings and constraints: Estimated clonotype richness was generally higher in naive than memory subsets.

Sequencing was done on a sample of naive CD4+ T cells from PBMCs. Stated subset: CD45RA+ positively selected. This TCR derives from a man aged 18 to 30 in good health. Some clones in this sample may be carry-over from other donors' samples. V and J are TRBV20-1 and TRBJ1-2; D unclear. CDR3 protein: CSAVTYGYTF. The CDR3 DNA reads TGCAGTGCTGTAACGTACGGCTACACCTTC.